Each of the 27 T cell receptor beta chains below was sequenced from the same sample in a study of blood T cell repertoires in COVID-19 (dated by TCRdb to the early 2020s). Library construction relied on the immunoSEQ multiplex PCR assay. TCRdb re-hosts the immuneACCESS table, in-frame sequences only. Its copies lack some clones; in the studies checked, an unresolved V gene accounts for under half of them, and the cause for the rest is not known. For this sample there are under 200,000 clones; almost 80% appear just once. Roughly 17% of the sample is in the top ten clones. The material sequenced was peripheral blood. Source of these receptors: a man in his fifties or sixties with active or convalescent COVID-19.

This clone has only a few counts. The chain couples TRBV9 to TRBJ2-7; TRBD2 agrees at 10 bases. The V gene's germline CDR1 is SGDLS and CDR2 YYNGEE. This CDR3 region has 17 residues. Trimming at V came to 4 bases and at J to 1 base, leaving 11 bases not matched to a gene. DNA for the CDR3: TGTGCCAGCAGCCCCCGCTTGGAGGGACTAGCGTCCTACGAGCAGTACTTC. This translates into CASSPRLEGLASYEQYF.

This clone came up a few times. The genes are TRBV28 and TRBJ2-7, with D unclear. V was cut by 6 bases and J by 12 bases, with 15 bases left in between. CDR1 is MDHEN and CDR2 is SYDVKM in the germline V gene. CDR3 length equals 11 residues. The CDR3 DNA reads TGTGCCAGCAGGAAGGAGTTGTTGAGGTACTTC. Translation: CASRKELLRYF.

This chain links TRBV19 with TRBJ1-1; no definite D call. This CDR3 comprises 15 residues. The ends were cut back, 5 bases at V and 4 bases at J, with 17 bases in the middle. Germline assignment: CDR1 LNHDA and CDR2 SQIVND (reference sequence). The DNA of the CDR3 is TGTGCCAGTAGTGTTCCCCGAGAGCCCCCCACTGAAGCTTTCTTT. Translated, it gives CASSVPREPPTEAFF.

This sequence joins TRBV7-2 and TRBJ2-3; 8 nucleotides align to TRBD2. The CDR3 spans 15 residues. Germline V gene sequence: CDR1 SGHTA, CDR2 FQGNSA. The V segment lost 5 bases and the J segment 5 bases; nucleotides outside the gene matches: 9. CDR3 DNA: TGTGCCAGCAGCGCCGGAGCGGGAGCGCAAGATACGCAGTATTTT. Translating it yields CASSAGAGAQDTQYF.

V is TRBV7-8 and J is TRBJ1-4, with a weak D call TRBD1 (5 bases). The CDR3 has 19 residues. Germline loops: CDR1 SGHVS, CDR2 FQNEAQ. Between the trimmed V and J ends, which lost 4 bases and 4 bases, there was a span of 25 bases. The CDR3 nucleotides read TGTGCCAGCAGCTCGGACCCGGAGCACCGGTCGGGGGTTAATGAAAAACTGTTTTTT. Translated: CASSSDPEHRSGVNEKLFF. The variable domain in full, completed from reference TRBV7-8 and TRBJ1-4, reads GAGVSQSPRYKVAKRGQDVALRCDPISGHVSLFWYQQALGQGPEFLTYFQNEAQLDKSGLPSDRFFAERPEGSVSTLKIQRTQQEDSAVYLCASSSDPEHRSGVNEKLFFGSGTQLSVL.

V gene TRBV24-1 combines with J gene TRBJ2-7; D ambiguous. CDR3 size: 14 residues. Germline loops: CDR1 KGHDR, CDR2 SFDVKD. V lost 4 bases and J 2 bases, leaving 11 bases between the germline ends. CDR3 amino acids: CATSDPDNPYEQYF. Written as DNA, the CDR3 is TGTGCCACCAGTGACCCCGACAACCCCTACGAGCAGTACTTC.

CDR3 amino acids: CASSTGRTSYEQYF. CDR3 DNA sequence: TGTGCCAGCAGTACCGGGAGAACCTCTTACGAGCAGTACTTC. The V gene is TRBV5-6, the J gene TRBJ2-7, with a tentative D call TRBD2 (6 bases). Per germline, CDR1 SGHDT and CDR2 YYEEEE. The CDR3 is made up of 14 amino acids. V was clipped by 5 bases and J by 4 bases, with 16 bases between them.

CDR3 nucleotide sequence: TGCGCCAGCAGCCAAGATAGGCTGACTCCTTCCTACGAGCAGTACTTC. This codes for CASSQDRLTPSYEQYF. The rearrangement links TRBV4-3 to TRBJ2-7; D unclear. Trimming left V 0 bases short and J 1 base short, with 13 bases between. Germline V lookup: CDR1 LGHNA, CDR2 YSLEER. The CDR3 contains 16 residues.

The chain carries TRBV7-2 and TRBJ2-3, with D hard to call. This CDR3 has 13 residues. The V gene's germline CDR1 is SGHTA and CDR2 FQGNSA. The V end lost 5 bases, the J end lost 1 base, and 7 bases lay between the germline ends. This CDR3 reads CASSRARTDTQYF. The CDR3 region has the DNA TGTGCCAGCAGCCGCGCCCGCACAGATACGCAGTATTTT.

Only one count was recorded for this clone. This rearrangement joins TRBV19 to TRBJ1-4; a weak D match, TRBD1 (6 bases). Trimming cost V 4 bases and J 6 bases, with 12 bases left between them. The CDR3 consists of 14 residues. The germline V gene encodes CDR1 LNHDA and CDR2 SQIVND (reference sequence). The CDR3 spells CASSTGGIDEKLFF. DNA for the CDR3: TGTGCCAGTAGTACGGGGGGCATCGATGAAAAACTGTTTTTT.

The V call is TRBV4-3, the J call TRBJ2-7, with a weak D call TRBD1 (6 bases). V was cut by 0 bases and J by 4 bases, with 13 bases left in between. This CDR3 has 15 residues. CDR1 is LGHNA, CDR2 YSLEER, per germline. CDR3 region: CASSQDKTGWYEQYF. In DNA, the CDR3 is TGCGCCAGCAGCCAAGATAAAACAGGGTGGTACGAGCAGTACTTC.

A single count supports this clone. The gene calls are TRBV5-6 and TRBJ1-2; 9 nucleotides match TRBD1. CDR3 length: 13 residues. The germline gives CDR1 SGHDT, CDR2 YYEEEE. J lost 4 bases, V lost 4 bases, and 2 bases had no gene match. The CDR3 DNA sequence: TGTGCCAGCAGCAGGACAGGGGTCTATGGCTACACCTTC. It specifies CASSRTGVYGYTF.

This rearrangement joins TRBV6-5 to TRBJ1-1; D is unresolved. Trimming removed 6 bases from V and 3 bases from J, with 5 bases in between. The V gene's germline CDR1 is MNHEY and CDR2 SVGAGI. The CDR3 is 11 amino acids. The CDR3 is CASRDYTEAFF. Written as DNA, the CDR3 is TGTGCCAGCAGGGACTACACTGAAGCTTTCTTT.

The genes are TRBV2 and TRBJ2-2; D is undetermined. The V and J ends lost 5 bases and 0 bases respectively, with 10 bases between them. This CDR3 spans 15 amino acids. CDR1 is SNHLY and CDR2 is FYNNEI in the germline V gene. The CDR3 region has the DNA TGTGCCAGCAGTCTTCGACGGGCGAACACCGGGGAGCTGTTTTTT. Its protein is CASSLRRANTGELFF.

The V gene is TRBV18, the J gene TRBJ1-2, with D maybe TRBD1 (5 bases). Germline-derived CDR1 and CDR2 are KGHSH and LQKENI. Trimming took 3 bases from V and 0 from J, leaving 11 bases between them. CDR3 length: 15 residues. The CDR3 nucleotides read TGTGCCAGCTCACCCCTCCGACAGTCTAACTATGGCTACACCTTC. This translates into CASSPLRQSNYGYTF.

As DNA, the CDR3 is TGTGCTGCCGGGGGTAACACCGGGGAGCTGTTTTTT. Its protein product is CAAGGNTGELFF. This sequence joins TRBV27 and TRBJ2-2, with D tentatively TRBD2 (6 bases). The CDR3 length is 12 residues. Per the germline V gene, CDR1 is MNHEY and CDR2 is SMNVEV (reference sequence).

This sequence joins TRBV6-6 and TRBJ1-1; no clear D gene. The CDR3 loop spans 14 amino acids. V was trimmed by 6 bases and J by 4 bases, leaving 15 bases between them. Germline V gene sequence: CDR1 MNHNY, CDR2 SVGAGI (reference sequence). Here the CDR3 DNA reads TGTGCCAGCAGCCCGCGGACTGAATCCACTGAAGCTTTCTTT. It is translated as CASSPRTESTEAFF.

The rearrangement joins TRBV7-9 to TRBJ2-3, with 7 bases matching TRBD2. The V gene's germline CDR1 is SEHNR and CDR2 FQNEAQ (reference sequence). There are 14 residues in the CDR3. After removal of 6 bases from V and 4 bases from J, the junction contained 7 bases not matched to a gene. The CDR3 is CASRWTSIADTQYF. The CDR3 nucleotides are TGTGCCAGCAGATGGACTAGTATCGCAGATACGCAGTATTTT.

The rearrangement links TRBV7-2 to TRBJ2-2, with a weak D call TRBD1 (5 bases). This CDR3 contains 13 residues. V dropped 2 bases and J dropped 7 bases, with 8 bases sitting between them. Germline V gene data show CDR1 as SGHTA and CDR2 as FQGNSA. CDR3 nucleotides: TGTGCCAGCAGCTTAACCCAGGGCGGGGAGCTGTTTTTT. The encoded protein is CASSLTQGGELFF.

This clone occurred once. The gene calls are TRBV16 and TRBJ1-3; D not certain. V was pared by 6 bases and J by 2 bases, with 8 bases between. Germline CDR1 reads KGHSY; CDR2 reads FQNENV. The CDR3 extends over 13 amino acids. This chain's CDR3 is CASSLTPGNTIYF. The CDR3 coding sequence is TGTGCCAGCAGTCTTACTCCTGGAAACACCATATATTTT.

This chain uses TRBV18 with TRBJ2-7, with D perhaps matching TRBD1 (6 bases). The V and J ends lost 3 bases and 0 bases respectively, with 12 bases between them. The CDR3 has 15 residues. The germline gives CDR1 KGHSH, CDR2 LQKENI. In DNA, the CDR3 is TGTGCCAGCTCACCGGGGGCTTCTGACTCCTACGAGCAGTACTTC. As protein: CASSPGASDSYEQYF.

The V gene is TRBV7-2, the J gene TRBJ2-3; the match to TRBD2 covers 9 bases. This CDR3 is built from 13 residues. The ends lost 11 bases at V and 6 bases at J; junction bases unmatched: 9. Looked up from germline, CDR1 is SGHTA and CDR2 is FQGNSA. DNA for the CDR3: TGTGCCGGCGTGCTAGCGGGACCGGATACGCAGTATTTT. Protein product: CAGVLAGPDTQYF.

The CDR3 loop is CASGEGNGHQPQHF. CDR3 DNA: TGTGCCAGCGGGGAGGGAAATGGACATCAGCCCCAGCATTTT. The V and J genes are TRBV7-9 and TRBJ1-5; no clear D. This CDR3 is 14 amino acids long. Trimming left V 8 bases short and J 5 bases short, with 16 bases between. Germline assignment: CDR1 SEHNR and CDR2 FQNEAQ (reference sequence). Looking up the rest from reference TRBV7-9 and TRBJ1-5 gives the full variable domain: DTGVSQNPRHKITKRGQNVTFRCDPISEHNRLYWYRQTLGQGPEFLTYFQNEAQLEKSRLLSDRFSAERPKGSFSTLEIQRTEQGDSAMYLCASGEGNGHQPQHFGDGTRLSIL.

The DNA of the CDR3 is TGTGCCAGCAGCATTGGGACTAGCGGGAGCGATGAGCAGTTCTTC. Translated: CASSIGTSGSDEQFF. This chain connects TRBV7-6 to TRBJ2-1; 14 bases agree with TRBD2. CDR3 length: 15 amino acids. Germline CDR1 SGHVS, CDR2 FNYEAQ. With 5 bases clipped from V and 8 bases from J, the junction kept 5 bases outside the gene matches.

The chain carries TRBV7-9 and TRBJ2-3; D ambiguous. CDR3 length equals 15 residues. Germline CDR1 and CDR2: SEHNR and FQNEAQ (reference sequence). Trimming removed 5 bases from V and 0 bases from J, with 12 bases in between. The CDR3 loop reads CASSRPAASTDTQYF. The DNA of the CDR3 is TGTGCCAGCAGCCGGCCGGCGGCAAGCACAGATACGCAGTATTTT.

This sequence joins TRBV28 and TRBJ1-1; maybe TRBD1 (6 bases). The CDR3 sequence is 20 residues long. Per the germline V gene, CDR1 is MDHEN and CDR2 is SYDVKM. V dropped 2 bases and J dropped 0 bases, with 25 bases sitting between them. In nucleotides, the CDR3 is TGTGCCAGCAGTTTAAAAATCAACGTGGGGGGGCGCCAGATGAACACTGAAGCTTTCTTT. Its translation is CASSLKINVGGRQMNTEAFF.

The chain recombines TRBV15 with TRBJ2-7; perhaps TRBD2 as D (6 bases). The germline CDR1 and CDR2 sequences are LNHNV and YYDKDF (reference sequence). The V end was cut by 0 bases, the J end by 5 bases, with 8 bases between. CDR3 size: 13 residues. CDR3 in amino acids: CATSRDSGDEQYF. Written as DNA, the CDR3 is TGTGCCACCAGCAGAGATTCGGGGGACGAGCAGTACTTC. The whole variable domain, filled in from reference TRBV15 and TRBJ2-7, reads DAMVIQNPRYQVTQFGKPVTLSCSQTLNHNVMYWYQQKSSQAPKLLFHYYDKDFNNEADTPDNFQSRRPNTSFCFLDIRSPGLGDTAMYLCATSRDSGDEQYFGPGTRLTVT.